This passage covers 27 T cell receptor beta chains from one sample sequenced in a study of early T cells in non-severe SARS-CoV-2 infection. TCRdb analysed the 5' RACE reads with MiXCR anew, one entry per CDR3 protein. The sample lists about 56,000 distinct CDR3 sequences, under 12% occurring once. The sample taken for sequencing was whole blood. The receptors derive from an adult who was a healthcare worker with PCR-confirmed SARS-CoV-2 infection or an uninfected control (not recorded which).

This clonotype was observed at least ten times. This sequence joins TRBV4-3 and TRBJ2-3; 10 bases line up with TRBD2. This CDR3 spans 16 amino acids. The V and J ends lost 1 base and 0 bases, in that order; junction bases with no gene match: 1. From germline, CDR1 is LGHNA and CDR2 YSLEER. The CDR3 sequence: CASSQVSGRSTDTQYF. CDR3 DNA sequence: TGCGCCAGCAGCCAAGTTAGCGGGAGGAGCACAGATACGCAGTATTTT.

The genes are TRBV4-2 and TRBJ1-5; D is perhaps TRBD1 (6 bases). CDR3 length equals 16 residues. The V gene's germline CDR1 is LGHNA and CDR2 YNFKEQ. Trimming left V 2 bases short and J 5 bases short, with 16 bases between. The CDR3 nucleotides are TGTGCCAGCAGCCAATTCGCGTACAGGGCGGATCAGCCCCAGCATTTT. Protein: CASSQFAYRADQPQHF.

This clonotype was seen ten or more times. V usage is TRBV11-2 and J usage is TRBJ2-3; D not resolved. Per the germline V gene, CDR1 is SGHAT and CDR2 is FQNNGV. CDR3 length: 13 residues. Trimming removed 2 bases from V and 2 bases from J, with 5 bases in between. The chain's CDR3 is CASSLTNTDTQYF. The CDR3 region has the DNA TGTGCCAGCAGCTTAACAAACACAGATACGCAGTATTTT.

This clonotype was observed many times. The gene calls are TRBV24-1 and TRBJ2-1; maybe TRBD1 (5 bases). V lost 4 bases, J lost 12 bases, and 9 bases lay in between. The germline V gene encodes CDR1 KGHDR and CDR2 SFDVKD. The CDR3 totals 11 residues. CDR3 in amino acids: CATSEGQTQFF. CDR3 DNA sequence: TGTGCCACCAGTGAGGGGCAGACGCAGTTCTTC.

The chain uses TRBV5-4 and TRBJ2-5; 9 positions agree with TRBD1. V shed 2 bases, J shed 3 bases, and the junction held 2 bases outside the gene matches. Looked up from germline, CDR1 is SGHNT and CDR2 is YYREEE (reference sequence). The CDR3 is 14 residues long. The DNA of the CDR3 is TGTGCCAGCAGCTTCTGGACAGGGGAAGAGACCCAGTACTTC. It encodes CASSFWTGEETQYF. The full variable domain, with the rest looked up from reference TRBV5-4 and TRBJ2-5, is ETGVTQSPTHLIKTRGQQVTLRCSSQSGHNTVSWYQQALGQGPQFIFQYYREEENGRGNFPPRFSGLQFPNYSSELNVNALELDDSALYLCASSFWTGEETQYFGPGTRLLVL.

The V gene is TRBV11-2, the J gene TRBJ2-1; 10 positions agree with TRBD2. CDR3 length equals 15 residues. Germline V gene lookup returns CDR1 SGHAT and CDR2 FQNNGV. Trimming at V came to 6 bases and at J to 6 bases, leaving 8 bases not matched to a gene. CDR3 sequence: CASRDQREGRNEQFF. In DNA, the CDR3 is TGTGCCAGCAGGGACCAGCGGGAGGGCCGCAATGAGCAGTTCTTC. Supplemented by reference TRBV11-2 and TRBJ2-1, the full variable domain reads EAGVAQSPRYKIIEKRQSVAFWCNPISGHATLYWYQQILGQGPKLLIQFQNNGVVDDSQLPKDRFSAERLKGVDSTLKIQPAKLEDSAVYLCASRDQREGRNEQFFGPGTRLTVL.

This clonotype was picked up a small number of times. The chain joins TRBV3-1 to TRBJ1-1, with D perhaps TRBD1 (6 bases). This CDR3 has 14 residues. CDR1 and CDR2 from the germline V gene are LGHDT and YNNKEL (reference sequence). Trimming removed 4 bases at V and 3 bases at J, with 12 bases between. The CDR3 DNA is TGTGCCAGCAGCCCGCGGGGGCCGGACACTGAAGCTTTCTTT. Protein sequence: CASSPRGPDTEAFF. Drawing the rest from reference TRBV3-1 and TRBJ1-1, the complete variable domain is DTAVSQTPKYLVTQMGNDKSIKCEQNLGHDTMYWYKQDSKKFLKIMFSYNNKELIINETVPNRFSPKSPDKAHLNLHINSLELGDSAVYFCASSPRGPDTEAFFGQGTRLTVV.

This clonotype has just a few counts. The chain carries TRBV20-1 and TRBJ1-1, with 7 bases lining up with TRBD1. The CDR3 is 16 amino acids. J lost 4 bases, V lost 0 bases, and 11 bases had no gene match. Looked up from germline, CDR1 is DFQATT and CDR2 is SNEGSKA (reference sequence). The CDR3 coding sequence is TGCAGTGCTAGAGATGGGGGGCGATGGGACAGCACTGAAGCTTTCTTT. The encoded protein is CSARDGGRWDSTEAFF.

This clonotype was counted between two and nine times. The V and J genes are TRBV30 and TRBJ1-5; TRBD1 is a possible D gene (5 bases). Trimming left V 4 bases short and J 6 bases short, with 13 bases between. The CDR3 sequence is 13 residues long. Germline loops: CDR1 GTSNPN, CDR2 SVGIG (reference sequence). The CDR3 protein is CAWNAAGLQPQHF. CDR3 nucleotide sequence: TGTGCCTGGAATGCGGCAGGGCTTCAGCCCCAGCATTTT.

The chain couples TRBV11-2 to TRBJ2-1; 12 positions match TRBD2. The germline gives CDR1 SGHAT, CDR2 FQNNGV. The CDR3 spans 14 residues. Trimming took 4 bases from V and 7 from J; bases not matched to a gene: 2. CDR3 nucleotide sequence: TGTGCCAGCAGCTGGACTAGCGGGACAAATGAGCAGTTCTTC. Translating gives CASSWTSGTNEQFF.

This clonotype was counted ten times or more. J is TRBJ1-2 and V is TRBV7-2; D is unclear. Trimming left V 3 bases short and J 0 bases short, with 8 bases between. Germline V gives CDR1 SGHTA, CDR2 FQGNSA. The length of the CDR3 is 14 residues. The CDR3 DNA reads TGTGCCAGCAGCTTGGAGGGCTCTAACTATGGCTACACCTTC. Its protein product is CASSLEGSNYGYTF.

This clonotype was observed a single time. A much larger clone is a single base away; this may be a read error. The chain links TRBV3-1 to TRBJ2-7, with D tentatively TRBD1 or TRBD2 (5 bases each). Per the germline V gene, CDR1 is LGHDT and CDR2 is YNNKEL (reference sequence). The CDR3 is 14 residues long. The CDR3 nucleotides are TGTGCCAGCACCGCCGGGACGGGTTCCTACGAGCAGGACTTC. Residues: CASTAGTGSYEQDF.

The CDR3 sequence is CASSQGRGFGHEQYF. The CDR3 nucleotides are TGTGCCAGCAGCCAAGGGCGGGGATTCGGCCACGAGCAGTACTTC. This chain links TRBV3-1 with TRBJ2-7; the D gene is possibly TRBD2 (6 bases). V lost 1 base, J lost 5 bases, and 15 bases lay in between. The CDR3 runs to 15 residues. CDR1 and CDR2 (germline): LGHDT, YNNKEL (reference sequence).

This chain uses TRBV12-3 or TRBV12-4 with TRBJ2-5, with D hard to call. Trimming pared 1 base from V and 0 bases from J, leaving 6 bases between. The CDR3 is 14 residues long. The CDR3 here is CASSLDDYQETQYF. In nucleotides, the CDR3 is TGTGCCAGCAGTTTAGATGACTACCAAGAGACCCAGTACTTC.

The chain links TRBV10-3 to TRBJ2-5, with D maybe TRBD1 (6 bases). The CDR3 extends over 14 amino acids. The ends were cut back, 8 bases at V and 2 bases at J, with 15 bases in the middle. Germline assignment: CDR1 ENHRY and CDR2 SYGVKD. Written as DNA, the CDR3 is TGTGCCATCGGAGGACAGACAGATCAAGAGACCCAGTACTTC. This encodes CAIGGQTDQETQYF.

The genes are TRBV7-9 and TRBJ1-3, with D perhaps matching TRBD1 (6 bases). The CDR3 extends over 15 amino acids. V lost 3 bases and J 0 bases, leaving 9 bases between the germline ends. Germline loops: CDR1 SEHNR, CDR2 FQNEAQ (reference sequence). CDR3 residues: CASSFTGNSGNTIYF. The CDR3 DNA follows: TGTGCCAGCAGCTTTACAGGGAACTCTGGAAACACCATATATTTT.

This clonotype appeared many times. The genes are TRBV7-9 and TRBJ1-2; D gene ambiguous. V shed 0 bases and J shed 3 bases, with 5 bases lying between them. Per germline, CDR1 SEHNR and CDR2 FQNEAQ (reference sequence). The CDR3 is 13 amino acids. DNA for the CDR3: TGTGCCAGCAGCTTAGCAGTGGACTATGGCTACACCTTC. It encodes CASSLAVDYGYTF.

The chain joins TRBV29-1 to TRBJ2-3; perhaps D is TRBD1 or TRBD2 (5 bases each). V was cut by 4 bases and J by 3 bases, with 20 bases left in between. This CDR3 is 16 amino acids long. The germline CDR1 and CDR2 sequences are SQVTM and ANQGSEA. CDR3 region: CSVVDRDPGFTDTQYF. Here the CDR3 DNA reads TGCAGCGTTGTTGATCGGGACCCCGGGTTTACAGATACGCAGTATTTT.

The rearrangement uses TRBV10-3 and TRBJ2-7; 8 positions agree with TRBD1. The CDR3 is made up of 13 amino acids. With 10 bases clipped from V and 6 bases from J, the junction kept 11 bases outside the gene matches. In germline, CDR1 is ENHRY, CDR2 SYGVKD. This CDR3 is CATAAGQDTEQYF. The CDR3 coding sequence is TGTGCCACCGCCGCGGGACAGGACACCGAGCAGTACTTC.

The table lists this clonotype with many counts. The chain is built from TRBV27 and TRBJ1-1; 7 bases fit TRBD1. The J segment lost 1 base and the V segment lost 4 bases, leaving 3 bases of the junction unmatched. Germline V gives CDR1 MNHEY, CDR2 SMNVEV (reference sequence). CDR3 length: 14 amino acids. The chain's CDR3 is CASSWDSGNTEAFF. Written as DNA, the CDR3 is TGTGCCAGCAGTTGGGACAGCGGGAACACTGAAGCTTTCTTT.

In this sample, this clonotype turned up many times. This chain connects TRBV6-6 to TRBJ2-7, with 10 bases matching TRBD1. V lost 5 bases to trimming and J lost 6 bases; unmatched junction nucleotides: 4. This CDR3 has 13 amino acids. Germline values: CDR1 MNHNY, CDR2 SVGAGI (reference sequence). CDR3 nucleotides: TGTGCCAGCAGTGCGGGGACAGGGGCCGAGCAGTACTTC. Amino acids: CASSAGTGAEQYF.

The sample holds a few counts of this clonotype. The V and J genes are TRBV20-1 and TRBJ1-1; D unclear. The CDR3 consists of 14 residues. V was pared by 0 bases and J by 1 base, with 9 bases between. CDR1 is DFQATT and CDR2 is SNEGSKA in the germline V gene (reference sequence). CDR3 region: CSARDPGGNTEAFF. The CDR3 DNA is TGCAGTGCTAGAGATCCTGGCGGGAACACTGAAGCTTTCTTT.

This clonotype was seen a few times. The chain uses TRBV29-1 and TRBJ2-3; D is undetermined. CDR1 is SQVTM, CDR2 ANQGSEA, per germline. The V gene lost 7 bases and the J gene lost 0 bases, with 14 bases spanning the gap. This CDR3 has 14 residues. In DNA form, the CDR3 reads TGCAGCGCCCGACTTGCAGGTAGCACAGATACGCAGTATTTT. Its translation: CSARLAGSTDTQYF.

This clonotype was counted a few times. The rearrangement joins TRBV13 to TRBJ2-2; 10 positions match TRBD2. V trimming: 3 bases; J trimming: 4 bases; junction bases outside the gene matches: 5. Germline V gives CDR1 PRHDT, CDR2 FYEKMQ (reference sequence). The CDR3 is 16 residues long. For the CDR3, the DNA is TGTGCCAGCAGCTTGGATAGCGGGAGGTTCACCGGGGAGCTGTTTTTT. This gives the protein CASSLDSGRFTGELFF. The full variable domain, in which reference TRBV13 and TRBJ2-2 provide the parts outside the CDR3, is AAGVIQSPRHLIKEKRETATLKCYPIPRHDTVYWYQQGPGQDPQFLISFYEKMQSDKGSIPDRFSAQQFSDYHSELNMSSLELGDSALYFCASSLDSGRFTGELFFGEGSRLTVL.

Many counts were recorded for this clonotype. This CDR3 is CASSDTLGQDTQYF. CDR3 DNA sequence: TGCGCCAGCAGTGACACCCTAGGGCAAGATACGCAGTATTTT. The chain employs TRBV10-2 and TRBJ2-3; D unresolved. Germline V gene lookup returns CDR1 WSHSY and CDR2 SAAADI. The ends were cut back, 3 bases at V and 5 bases at J, with 12 bases in the middle. The CDR3 has 14 residues.

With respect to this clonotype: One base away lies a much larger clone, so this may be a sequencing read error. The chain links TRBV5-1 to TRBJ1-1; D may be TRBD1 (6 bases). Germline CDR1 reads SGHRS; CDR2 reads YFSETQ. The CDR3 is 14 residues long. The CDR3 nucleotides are TGCGCCAGCAGCTTCTCAGGGGTAGAAACTGAAGTTTTCTTT. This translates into CASSFSGVETEVFF.

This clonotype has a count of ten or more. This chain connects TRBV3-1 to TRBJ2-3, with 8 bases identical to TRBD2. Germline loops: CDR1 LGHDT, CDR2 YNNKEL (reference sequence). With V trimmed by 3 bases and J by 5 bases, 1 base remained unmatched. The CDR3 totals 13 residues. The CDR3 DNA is TGTGCCAGCAGCCACCTAGCGGGAGATACGCAGTATTTT. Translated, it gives CASSHLAGDTQYF.